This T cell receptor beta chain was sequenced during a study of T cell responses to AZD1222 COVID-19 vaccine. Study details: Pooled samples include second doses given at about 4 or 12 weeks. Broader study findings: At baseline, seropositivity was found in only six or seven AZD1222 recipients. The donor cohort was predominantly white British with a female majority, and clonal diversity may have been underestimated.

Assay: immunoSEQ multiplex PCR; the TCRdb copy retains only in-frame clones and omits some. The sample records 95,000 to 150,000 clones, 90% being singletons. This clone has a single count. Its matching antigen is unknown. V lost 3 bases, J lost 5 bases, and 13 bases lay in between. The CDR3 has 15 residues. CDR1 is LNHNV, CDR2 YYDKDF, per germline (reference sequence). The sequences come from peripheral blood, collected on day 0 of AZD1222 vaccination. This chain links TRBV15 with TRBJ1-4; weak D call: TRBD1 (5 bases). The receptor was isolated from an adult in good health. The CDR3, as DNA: TGTGCCACCAGCAGGATCCGGGGCCCGAATGAAAAACTGTTTTTT. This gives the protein CATSRIRGPNEKLFF.